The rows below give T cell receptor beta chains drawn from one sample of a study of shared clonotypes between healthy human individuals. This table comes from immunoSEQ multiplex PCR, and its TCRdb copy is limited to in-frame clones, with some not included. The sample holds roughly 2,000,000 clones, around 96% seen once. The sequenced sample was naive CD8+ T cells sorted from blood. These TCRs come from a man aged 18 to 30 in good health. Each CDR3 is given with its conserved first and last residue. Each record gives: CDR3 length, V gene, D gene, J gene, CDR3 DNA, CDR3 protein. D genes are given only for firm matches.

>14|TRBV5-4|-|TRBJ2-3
TGTGCCAGCAGCGGGGGGTCAGCCCCAGATACGCAGTATTTT
CASSGGSAPDTQYF
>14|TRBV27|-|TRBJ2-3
TGTGCCAGCAGTTTATCCACTTTCGGAGATACGCAGTATTTT
CASSLSTFGDTQYF
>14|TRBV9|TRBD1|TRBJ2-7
TGTGCCAGCAGCGTAGGTGGACAGGGATACGAGCAGTACTTC
CASSVGGQGYEQYF
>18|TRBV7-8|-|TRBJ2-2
TGTGCCAGCAGCCCCCTAGGGGCCAGCGCTTCTTTAACCGGGGAGCTGTTTTTT
CASSPLGASASLTGELFF
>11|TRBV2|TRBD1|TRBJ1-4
TGTGCCAGCAGTGAATACCAGGGGGCAGATTTT
CASSEYQGADF
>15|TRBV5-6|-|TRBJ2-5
TGTGCCAGCAGCGGAGGGACTTCTCAGAGGGAGACCCAGTACTTC
CASSGGTSQRETQYF
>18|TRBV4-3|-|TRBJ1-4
TGCGCCAGCAGCCAGTTAGGGATAGTTGGGGGAACTAATGAAAAACTGTTTTTT
CASSQLGIVGGTNEKLFF
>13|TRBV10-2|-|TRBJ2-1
TGCGCCAGCATCGGAGGACCCAACAATGAGCAGTTCTTC
CASIGGPNNEQFF
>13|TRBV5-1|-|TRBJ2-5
TGCGCCAGCACCTCGTTTAACGAAGAGACCCAGTACTTC
CASTSFNEETQYF
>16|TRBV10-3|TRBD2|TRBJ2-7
TGTGCCATCAGTGACCCCGCGGGGAGGGGACCCTACGTTTTTGACTTC
CAISDPAGRGPYVFDF
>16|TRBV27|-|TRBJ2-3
TGTGCCAGCAGTCCCTCGGCAGGGGCCCTCACAGATACGCAGTATTTT
CASSPSAGALTDTQYF